This T cell receptor beta chain was identified in a study of shared clonotypes between healthy human individuals. Overall study findings and caveats: An expected dependence of interdonor clonotype sharing on sequencing depth was noted.

Using immunoSEQ multiplex PCR, the repertoire was profiled, and TCRdb retains in-frame clones only, with some absent. The data contain approximately 640,000 clones, 55% to 75% of them seen just once; the ten biggest clones take up under 2%. Trimming shortened V by 1 base and J by 1 base, and 4 bases separated the two germline ends. CDR1 and CDR2 from the germline V gene are SEHNR and FQNEAQ (reference sequence). The CDR3 is 13 amino acids. A few counts support this clone. Its antigen is not identified. This chain connects TRBV7-9 to TRBJ1-1, with unresolved D. The material sequenced was memory CD4+ T cells sorted from blood. This sample's subset: CD45RA-negative fraction. This TCR came from a woman in her thirties in good health. The CDR3: CASSLVENTEAFF. In DNA, the CDR3 is TGTGCCAGCAGCTTAGTGGAGAACACTGAAGCTTTCTTT.